The present T cell receptor (beta chain) was sequenced within a study of T cell responses to AZD1222 COVID-19 vaccine. This clone has a single count. Germline lookup yields CDR1 LNHDA and CDR2 SQIVND (reference sequence). Trimming shortened V by 8 bases and J by 3 bases, and 14 bases separated the two germline ends. The CDR3 length is 14 residues. Using immunoSEQ multiplex PCR, the repertoire was profiled, and TCRdb retains in-frame clones only, with some absent. The repertoire holds roughly 110,000 clones, roughly 89% seen once, with more than 10% in the top ten. The sample in question was peripheral blood, obtained on day 0 of AZD1222 vaccination. The sequence was obtained from an adult in good health. The chain has TRBV19 and TRBJ1-5; no definite D call. As DNA, the CDR3 is TGTGCCAGTTCCAGCGGGCAAATCAATCAGCCCCAGCATTTT. It encodes CASSSGQINQPQHF. Complete variable domain (other parts from reference TRBV19 and TRBJ1-5): DGGITQSPKYLFRKEGQNVTLSCEQNLNHDAMYWYRQDPGQGLRLIYYSQIVNDFQKGDIAEGYSVSREKKESFPLTVTSAQKNPTAFYLCASSSGQINQPQHFGDGTRLSIL.